A single sample gave rise to the 15 T cell receptor beta chains below, sequenced in a study of T cells after yellow fever vaccination. TCRdb recomputed calls from the 5' RACE reads with MiXCR, one row per CDR3 protein. This table has about 180,000 distinct CDR3 sequences, 6.2% appearing once. Source: CD4+ T cells sorted from PBMCs, taken on the day of the first yellow fever vaccination. The receptors derive from a man younger than 30 who received the YFV17D yellow fever vaccine.

This clonotype was recorded a few times. The chain has TRBV6-5 and TRBJ1-2; no clear D gene. The CDR3 runs 11 residues. Trimming removed 8 bases from V and 8 bases from J, with 12 bases in between. Per the germline V gene, CDR1 is MNHEY and CDR2 is SVGAGI. CDR3 nucleotides: TGTGCCAGCCGATACAAAAGGGGCTACACCTTC. Translated: CASRYKRGYTF.

The rearrangement joins TRBV29-1 to TRBJ1-1; TRBD1 matches at 10 bases. The germline V gene has CDR1 SQVTM and CDR2 ANQGSEA. V was pared by 6 bases and J by 6 bases, with 1 base of the junction left unmatched. The CDR3 runs 11 residues. CDR3 in DNA: TGCAGCGTGGGGACAGGGGCTGAAGCTTTCTTT. The encoded protein is CSVGTGAEAFF. The full variable domain, rest sourced from reference TRBV29-1 and TRBJ1-1, is SAVISQKPSRDICQRGTSLTIQCQVDSQVTMMFWYRQQPGQSLTLIATANQGSEATYESGFVIDKFPISRPNLTFSTLTVSNMSPEDSSIYLCSVGTGAEAFFGQGTRLTVV.

The chain carries TRBV19 and TRBJ1-1; D is perhaps TRBD1 (6 bases). Looked up from germline, CDR1 is LNHDA and CDR2 is SQIVND (reference sequence). The CDR3 is 15 amino acids. Trimming shortened V by 5 bases and J by 11 bases, and 24 bases separated the two germline ends. The CDR3 sequence is CASSLGAERGALAFF. DNA for the CDR3: TGTGCCAGTAGTCTTGGTGCCGAGAGGGGGGCGTTGGCTTTCTTT. Variable domain in full (rest from reference TRBV19 and TRBJ1-1): DGGITQSPKYLFRKEGQNVTLSCEQNLNHDAMYWYRQDPGQGLRLIYYSQIVNDFQKGDIAEGYSVSREKKESFPLTVTSAQKNPTAFYLCASSLGAERGALAFFGQGTRLTVV.

The J gene is TRBJ2-2, the V gene TRBV7-2; TRBD2 agrees at 13 bases. V trimming: 1 base; J trimming: 5 bases; junction bases outside the gene matches: 4. The V gene's germline CDR1 is SGHTA and CDR2 FQGNSA. The CDR3 is 17 residues long. The CDR3 DNA sequence: TGTGCCAGCAGCTTAGGACTAGCGGGGGGCCGGACCGGGGAGCTGTTTTTT. This encodes CASSLGLAGGRTGELFF.

The CDR3 DNA follows: TGCAGTGCCCCAAGGCCGGGGGGCCACACAGATACGCAGTATTTT. As protein: CSAPRPGGHTDTQYF. The gene calls are TRBV20-1 and TRBJ2-3; D is possibly TRBD2 (7 bases). V lost 6 bases, J lost 2 bases, and 18 bases lay in between. Germline V gives CDR1 DFQATT, CDR2 SNEGSKA (reference sequence). This CDR3 is built from 15 residues.

This clonotype showed up many times. V is TRBV11-1 and J is TRBJ2-2; D gene ambiguous. Germline V gives CDR1 SGHAT, CDR2 FQDESV (reference sequence). The CDR3 is 12 residues long. The V and J ends lost 5 bases and 4 bases respectively, with 5 bases between them. The CDR3 is CASSLLTGELFF. The CDR3 DNA follows: TGTGCCAGCAGCCTACTCACCGGGGAGCTGTTTTTT.

This clonotype turned up a few times. The chain carries TRBV10-3 and TRBJ1-6, with D perhaps matching TRBD1 (5 bases). CDR3 length: 14 residues. The V end was cut by 7 bases, the J end by 7 bases, with 14 bases between. From germline, CDR1 is ENHRY and CDR2 SYGVKD. In DNA, the CDR3 is TGTGCCATCACTGTCGGGGGGATCAATTCACCCCTCCACTTT. Protein: CAITVGGINSPLHF.

The sample holds a few counts of this clonotype. The chain joins TRBV7-6 to TRBJ2-5; D is perhaps TRBD2 (6 bases). Germline V gene data show CDR1 as SGHVS and CDR2 as FNYEAQ. V was cut by 3 bases and J by 5 bases, with 16 bases left in between. The CDR3 totals 15 residues. The CDR3 region is CASSLDPLGGETQYF. Here the CDR3 DNA reads TGTGCCAGCAGCTTGGACCCTCTTGGGGGGGAGACCCAGTACTTC.

This clonotype has more than one count but fewer than ten. The chain uses TRBV12-3 or TRBV12-4 and TRBJ1-4; D uncertain. Between the trimmed V and J ends, which lost 3 bases and 4 bases, there was a span of 15 bases. This CDR3 is 16 amino acids long. The CDR3 reads CASSFRGSAYNEKLFF. The DNA for the CDR3 is TGTGCCAGCAGTTTTCGTGGTAGCGCCTATAATGAAAAACTGTTTTTT.

This clonotype occurred many times. The chain uses TRBV15 and TRBJ2-2; the D is unclear. The CDR3 sequence is 17 residues long. The V gene's germline CDR1 is LNHNV and CDR2 YYDKDF (reference sequence). Trimming removed 5 bases at V and 6 bases at J, with 22 bases between. CDR3 amino acids: CATSGRPAQSIPGELFF. Written as DNA, the CDR3 is TGTGCCACCAGCGGAAGGCCTGCCCAATCTATCCCCGGGGAGCTGTTTTTT. The full variable domain, in which reference TRBV15 and TRBJ2-2 provide the parts outside the CDR3, is DAMVIQNPRYQVTQFGKPVTLSCSQTLNHNVMYWYQQKSSQAPKLLFHYYDKDFNNEADTPDNFQSRRPNTSFCFLDIRSPGLGDTAMYLCATSGRPAQSIPGELFFGEGSRLTVL.

This clonotype was detected many times. The V gene is TRBV5-1, the J gene TRBJ2-6; 7 nucleotides agree with TRBD1. This CDR3 region has 15 residues. J lost 2 bases, V lost 4 bases, and 3 bases had no gene match. The germline CDR1 and CDR2 sequences are SGHRS and YFSETQ. DNA of the CDR3: TGCGCCAGCAGCCGTGACAGGGCTGGGGCCAACGTCCTGACTTTC. This gives the protein CASSRDRAGANVLTF.

The table lists this clonotype with many counts. This rearrangement joins TRBV5-1 to TRBJ2-2; unclear D gene. The CDR3 runs to 16 residues. CDR1 is SGHRS, CDR2 YFSETQ, per germline. Between the trimmed V and J ends, which lost 4 bases and 4 bases, there was a span of 17 bases. In DNA form, the CDR3 reads TGCGCCAGCAGCCGCCGATTTAGCAGGCTCACCGGGGAGCTGTTTTTT. This translates into CASSRRFSRLTGELFF.

This clonotype was seen more than once but under ten times. J is TRBJ1-6 and V is TRBV7-9; D is uncertain. Germline V gene lookup returns CDR1 SEHNR and CDR2 FQNEAQ (reference sequence). Trimming took off 2 bases at V and 10 bases at J, with 9 bases between the two ends. This CDR3 comprises 13 residues. The DNA for the CDR3 is TGTGCCAGCAGCTTAATAGTCGACTCACCCCTCCACTTT. Its protein is CASSLIVDSPLHF.

This clonotype showed up many times. The genes are TRBV4-1 and TRBJ1-4; the D gene is possibly TRBD1 (5 bases). V was shortened by 1 base and J by 11 bases, with 11 bases between the two germline ends. This CDR3 has 13 amino acids. Germline V gene lookup returns CDR1 MGHRA and CDR2 YSYEKL. CDR3 coding DNA: TGCGCCAGCAGCCAAGTCCAGGGTGACAAACTGTTTTTT. Translation gives CASSQVQGDKLFF.

Only a few counts were recorded for this clonotype. This chain links TRBV20-1 with TRBJ2-1; D may be TRBD1 or TRBD2 (5 bases each). V shed 3 bases and J shed 9 bases, with 15 bases lying between them. The CDR3 is 13 amino acids. The V gene's germline CDR1 is DFQATT and CDR2 SNEGSKA (reference sequence). CDR3 nucleotide sequence: TGCAGTGCTAGGAACATGGGGGTAGGTGAGCAGTTCTTC. Its translation: CSARNMGVGEQFF.